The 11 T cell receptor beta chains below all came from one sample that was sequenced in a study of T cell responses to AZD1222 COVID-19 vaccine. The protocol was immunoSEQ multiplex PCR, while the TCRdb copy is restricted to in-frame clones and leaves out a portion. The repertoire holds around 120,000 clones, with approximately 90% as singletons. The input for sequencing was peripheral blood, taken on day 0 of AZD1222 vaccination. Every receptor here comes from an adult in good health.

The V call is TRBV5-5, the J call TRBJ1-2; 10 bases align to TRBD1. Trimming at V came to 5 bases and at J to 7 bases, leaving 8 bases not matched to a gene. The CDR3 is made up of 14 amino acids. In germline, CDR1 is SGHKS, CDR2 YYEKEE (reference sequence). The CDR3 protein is CASSSPGQGFGYTF. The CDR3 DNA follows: TGTGCCAGCAGTTCACCGGGACAGGGGTTTGGCTACACCTTC. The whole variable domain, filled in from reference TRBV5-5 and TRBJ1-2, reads DAGVTQSPTHLIKTRGQQVTLRCSPISGHKSVSWYQQVLGQGPQFIFQYYEKEERGRGNFPDRFSARQFPNYSSELNVNALLLGDSALYLCASSSPGQGFGYTFGSGTRLTVV.

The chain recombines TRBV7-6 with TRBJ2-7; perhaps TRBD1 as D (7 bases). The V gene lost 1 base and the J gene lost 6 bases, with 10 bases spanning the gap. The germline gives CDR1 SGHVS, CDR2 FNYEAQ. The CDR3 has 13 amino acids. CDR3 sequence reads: CASSLDQGGEQYF. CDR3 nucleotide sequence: TGTGCCAGCAGCTTAGATCAGGGGGGCGAGCAGTACTTC.

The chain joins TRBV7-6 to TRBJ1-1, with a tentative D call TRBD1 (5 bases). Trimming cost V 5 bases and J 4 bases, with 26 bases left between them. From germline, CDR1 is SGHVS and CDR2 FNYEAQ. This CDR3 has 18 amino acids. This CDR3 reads CASSRRVPDPTGVTEAFF. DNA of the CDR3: TGTGCCAGCAGCCGACGGGTCCCTGACCCCACGGGGGTCACTGAAGCTTTCTTT.

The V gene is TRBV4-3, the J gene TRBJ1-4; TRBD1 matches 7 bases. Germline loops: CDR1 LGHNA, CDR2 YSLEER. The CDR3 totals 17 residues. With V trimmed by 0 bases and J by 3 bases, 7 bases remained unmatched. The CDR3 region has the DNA TGCGCCAGCAGCCAAGATTTTAGGGGGCCTTCTAATGAAAAACTGTTTTTT. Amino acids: CASSQDFRGPSNEKLFF.

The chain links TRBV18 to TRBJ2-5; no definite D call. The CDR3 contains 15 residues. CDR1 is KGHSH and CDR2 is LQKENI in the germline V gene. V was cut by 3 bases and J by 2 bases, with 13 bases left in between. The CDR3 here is CASSPYRESQETQYF. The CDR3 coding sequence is TGTGCCAGCTCACCGTATAGGGAATCTCAAGAGACCCAGTACTTC. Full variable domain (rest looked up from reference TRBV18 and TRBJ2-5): NAGVMQNPRHLVRRRGQEARLRCSPMKGHSHVYWYRQLPEEGLKFMVYLQKENIIDESGMPKERFSAEFPKEGPSILRIQQVVRGDSAAYFCASSPYRESQETQYFGPGTRLLVL.

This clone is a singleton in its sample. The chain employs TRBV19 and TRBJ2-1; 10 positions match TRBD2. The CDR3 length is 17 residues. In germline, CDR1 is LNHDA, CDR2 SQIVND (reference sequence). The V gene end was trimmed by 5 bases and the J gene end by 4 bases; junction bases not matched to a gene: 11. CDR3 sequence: CASSSLMPTSGYNEQFF. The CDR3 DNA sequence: TGTGCCAGTAGTTCGTTAATGCCGACTAGCGGGTACAATGAGCAGTTCTTC.

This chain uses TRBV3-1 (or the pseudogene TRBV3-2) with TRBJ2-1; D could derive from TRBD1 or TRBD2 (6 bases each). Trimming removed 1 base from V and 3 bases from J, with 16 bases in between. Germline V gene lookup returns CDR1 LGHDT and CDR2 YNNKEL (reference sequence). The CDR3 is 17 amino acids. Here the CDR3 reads CASSQGRGGGYYNEQFF. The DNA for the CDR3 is TGTGCCAGCAGCCAAGGCCGCGGAGGGGGGTACTACAATGAGCAGTTCTTC.

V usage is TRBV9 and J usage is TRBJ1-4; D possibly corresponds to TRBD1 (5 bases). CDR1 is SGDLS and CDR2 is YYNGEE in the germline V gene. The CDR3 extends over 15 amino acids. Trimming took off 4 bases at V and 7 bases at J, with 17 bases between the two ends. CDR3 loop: CASSLGESPGEKLFF. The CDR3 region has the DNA TGTGCCAGCAGCCTGGGGGAGTCACCCGGTGAAAAACTGTTTTTT.

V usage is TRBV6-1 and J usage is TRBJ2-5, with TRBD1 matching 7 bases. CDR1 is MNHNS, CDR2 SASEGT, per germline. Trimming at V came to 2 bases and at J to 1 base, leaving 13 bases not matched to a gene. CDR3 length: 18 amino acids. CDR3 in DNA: TGTGCCAGCAGTGAACCCGCCTACAGGGGAAGGTCCCAAGAGACCCAGTACTTC. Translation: CASSEPAYRGRSQETQYF.

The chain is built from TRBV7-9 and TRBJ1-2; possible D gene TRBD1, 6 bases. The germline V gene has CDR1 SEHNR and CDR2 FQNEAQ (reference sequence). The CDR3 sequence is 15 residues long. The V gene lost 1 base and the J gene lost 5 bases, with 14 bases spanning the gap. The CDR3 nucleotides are TGTGCCAGCAGCTTAGGCCCGGGGGCGCTATATGGCTACACCTTC. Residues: CASSLGPGALYGYTF.

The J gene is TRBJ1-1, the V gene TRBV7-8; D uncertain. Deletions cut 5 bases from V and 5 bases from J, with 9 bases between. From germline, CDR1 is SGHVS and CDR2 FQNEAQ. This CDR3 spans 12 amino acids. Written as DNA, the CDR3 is TGTGCCAGCAGCCTATCATCGACTGAAGCTTTCTTT. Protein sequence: CASSLSSTEAFF.